A selection of T cell receptor beta chains follows, all from one sample in a study of response to subunit inactivated influenza vaccine. TCRdb reprocessed the RT-PCR reads via MiXCR and lists one record per CDR3 protein. This sample has fewer than 650,000 distinct CDR3 sequences, with roughly 13% found just once. The source material was PBMCs from blood, sampled roughly 48 days after vaccination. These receptors were collected from a man aged 45-65 years who received an inactivated influenza vaccine. Both conserved end residues are part of each CDR3. The D gene is left open where the match is weak. Size tells how often a clone was seen (once, few, many) or the class of an expanded clone, and some rows leave it out.

j_gene	v_gene	d_gene	abundance	CDR3aa	CDR3nt
TRBJ1-4	TRBV20-1	TRBD1	few	CSARGDRGNEKLFF	TGCAGTGCTAGAGGGGACAGGGGGAATGAAAAACTGTTTTTT
TRBJ2-1	TRBV2	NA	NA	CASSAFLGGEQFF	TGTGCCAGCAGTGCCTTTTTAGGGGGTGAGCAGTTCTTC
TRBJ1-5	TRBV6-2/TRBV6-3	TRBD1	NA	CAGNLDRVGPQHF	TGTGCCGGGAACCTAGACAGGGTTGGGCCCCAGCATTTT
TRBJ2-1	TRBV5-1	TRBD2	few	CASQVSGINEQFF	TGCGCCAGCCAGGTTAGCGGGATTAATGAGCAGTTCTTC
TRBJ2-7	TRBV5-6	NA	NA	CASSFSRQAYEQYF	TGTGCCAGCAGCTTCTCCCGACAGGCCTACGAGCAGTACTTC
TRBJ2-2	TRBV10-3	TRBD2	many	CATQLRGDGELFF	TGTGCCACCCAACTACGGGGGGACGGGGAGCTGTTTTTT
TRBJ1-6	TRBV20-1	TRBD1	few	CSARYRGNSPLHF	TGCAGTGCTAGATACAGGGGAAATTCACCCCTCCACTTT
TRBJ2-5	TRBV6-5	NA	NA	CASSYLGGVGQETQYF	TGTGCCAGCAGTTACTTGGGGGGCGTAGGCCAAGAGACCCAGTACTTC
TRBJ2-4	TRBV20-1	TRBD1	many	CSAFWGQGGQGNIQYF	TGCAGTGCTTTTTGGGGACAAGGGGGACAGGGAAACATTCAGTACTTC
TRBJ2-6	TRBV6-5	NA	few	CASSYSELTGGANVLTF	TGTGCCAGCAGTTACTCGGAGCTGACAGGAGGGGCCAACGTCCTGACTTTC
TRBJ2-1	TRBV20-1	NA	NA	CSAPRGRFSYNEQFF	TGCAGTGCTCCCCGAGGGCGCTTTTCCTACAATGAGCAGTTCTTC
TRBJ2-7	TRBV9	NA	few	CASSVDGGISYEQYF	TGTGCCAGCAGCGTAGATGGCGGGATTTCCTACGAGCAGTACTTC